These 3 T cell receptor beta chains came from one sample sequenced in a study of blood T cell repertoires in COVID-19. Data came from immunoSEQ multiplex PCR; TCRdb stores just in-frame clones and leaves some out. The table lists about 220,000 clones, about 91% of them singletons. Material: PBMCs or T cells enriched from blood (not recorded which). The receptor source for this set is a woman aged 40 to 50 with acute COVID-19.

This chain uses TRBV11-2 with TRBJ1-1; maybe TRBD1 (5 bases). This CDR3 has 15 amino acids. Germline CDR1 and CDR2: SGHAT and FQNNGV. V shed 1 base and J shed 0 bases, with 9 bases lying between them. The CDR3 reads CASSLARGMNTEAFF. As DNA, the CDR3 is TGTGCCAGCAGCTTAGCAAGGGGAATGAACACTGAAGCTTTCTTT. Filled out from reference TRBV11-2 and TRBJ1-1, the complete variable domain reads EAGVAQSPRYKIIEKRQSVAFWCNPISGHATLYWYQQILGQGPKLLIQFQNNGVVDDSQLPKDRFSAERLKGVDSTLKIQPAKLEDSAVYLCASSLARGMNTEAFFGQGTRLTVV.

The rearrangement joins TRBV27 to TRBJ2-3; TRBD2 aligns across 8 bases. CDR1 and CDR2 (germline): MNHEY, SMNVEV (reference sequence). The CDR3 has 16 amino acids. V gave up 6 bases and J gave up 5 bases; unmatched junction bases: 13. The CDR3 coding sequence is TGTGCCAGCAGCCCGAGGCTTACTAGCGGTTTAGATACGCAGTATTTT. Translated: CASSPRLTSGLDTQYF.

A single count supports this clone. A junction end diverges from the germline sequence, so it may reflect a read error. This chain joins TRBV5-1 and TRBJ2-5; no reliable D call. The CDR3 length is 14 residues. In germline, CDR1 is SGHRS, CDR2 YFSETQ. The DNA of the CDR3 is TGCGCCAGCAGCCCTCCGCTGGAGCAAGGGACCCAGTACTTC. Amino acid sequence: CASSPPLEQGTQYF.